The 28 T cell receptor beta chains reported below all come from one sample, sequenced in a study of cytomegalovirus exposure and HLA in healthy donors. The repertoire was sequenced with immunoSEQ multiplex PCR; TCRdb's copy has only in-frame clones and lacks some. This sample yields more than 200,000 clones, of which over 75% are seen a single time; about 12% belongs to the top ten. The sequenced sample was PBMCs. The source is a man younger than 35 in good health and CMV-seropositive.

As regards this clone: Compared with germline, one end of the junction differs, possibly owing to a read error. This chain connects TRBV6-5 to TRBJ2-3; 12 bases are shared with TRBD2. Per the germline V gene, CDR1 is MNHEY and CDR2 is SVGAGI. The CDR3 spans 14 residues. CDR3 DNA: TGTGCCAGCAGTTACGGGACTAGCGGGTCCCAGCCTAGTTTT. This encodes CASSYGTSGSQPSF.

The chain employs TRBV7-2 and TRBJ2-1, with TRBD1 matching over 9 bases. The CDR3 is 15 residues long. From germline, CDR1 is SGHTA and CDR2 FQGNSA. The V gene end was trimmed by 3 bases and the J gene end by 6 bases; junction bases not matched to a gene: 6. CDR3: CASSFLGQGINEQFF. CDR3 nucleotides: TGTGCCAGCAGCTTTTTAGGACAGGGGATCAATGAGCAGTTCTTC.

The chain links TRBV15 to TRBJ1-4; TRBD1 matches at 10 bases. The CDR3 has 16 residues. Trimming removed 0 bases from V and 5 bases from J; junction bases left unmatched: 3. Germline V gene sequence: CDR1 LNHNV, CDR2 YYDKDF (reference sequence). CDR3 region: CATSRDRTGGNEKLFF. The CDR3 bases are TGTGCCACCAGCAGAGATAGGACAGGGGGAAATGAAAAACTGTTTTTT.

The chain uses TRBV27 and TRBJ2-7, with TRBD1 matching over 8 bases. The germline V gene encodes CDR1 MNHEY and CDR2 SMNVEV (reference sequence). The CDR3 totals 14 residues. The V segment lost 6 bases and the J segment 2 bases; nucleotides outside the gene matches: 6. The CDR3: CASSRGTGPYEQYF. CDR3 sequence (DNA): TGTGCCAGCAGCCGGGGGACAGGACCCTACGAGCAGTACTTC.

CDR3 region: CASSSLAGGIQTQYF. CDR3 DNA sequence: TGTGCCAGCAGCTCGCTAGCGGGAGGGATCCAGACCCAGTACTTC. This sequence joins TRBV27 and TRBJ2-5; 12 nucleotides match TRBD2. The ends lost 6 bases at V and 6 bases at J; junction bases unmatched: 8. Germline CDR1 MNHEY, CDR2 SMNVEV (reference sequence). There are 15 residues in the CDR3.

This clone has more than one count but fewer than ten. This chain connects TRBV7-2 to TRBJ1-2, with D tentatively TRBD1 (5 bases). This CDR3 has 12 amino acids. Germline assignment: CDR1 SGHTA and CDR2 FQGNSA. Trimming took off 3 bases at V and 4 bases at J, with 6 bases between the two ends. CDR3 DNA sequence: TGTGCCAGCAGCTTGGGGGGCTATGGCTACACCTTC. It encodes CASSLGGYGYTF.

CDR3 DNA sequence: TGTGCCACCAGCATCGGAAACACCATATATTTT. This gives the protein CATSIGNTIYF. The chain combines TRBV15 with TRBJ1-3, with D hard to call. Trimming removed 4 bases from V and 4 bases from J, with 2 bases in between. CDR1 is LNHNV, CDR2 YYDKDF, per germline (reference sequence). The CDR3 length is 11 residues.

The chain employs TRBV6-5 and TRBJ1-1; no reliable D call. From germline, CDR1 is MNHEY and CDR2 SVGAGI. This CDR3 comprises 15 residues. The V gene lost 0 bases and the J gene lost 2 bases, with 10 bases spanning the gap. The CDR3 coding sequence is TGTGCCAGCAGTTACTCGATTACGGCCAACACTGAAGCTTTCTTT. This codes for CASSYSITANTEAFF.

The chain recombines TRBV19 with TRBJ1-2; 7 nucleotides line up with TRBD1. This CDR3 region has 14 residues. The germline gives CDR1 LNHDA, CDR2 SQIVND (reference sequence). Trimming removed 2 bases from V and 8 bases from J; junction bases left unmatched: 8. The CDR3 region has the DNA TGTGCCAGTAGTATACTATGGACAGGAGAAGGCTACACCTTC. Its protein product is CASSILWTGEGYTF.

The CDR3: CASSQVAFREQYF. The CDR3 DNA is TGCGCCAGCAGCCAAGTCGCGTTTCGCGAGCAGTACTTC. This chain connects TRBV4-1 to TRBJ2-7; D gene uncertain. CDR1 and CDR2 (germline): MGHRA, YSYEKL. The CDR3 spans 13 residues. Trimming removed 1 base from V and 6 bases from J, with 10 bases in between.

This clone showed up just a few times. The rearrangement joins TRBV16 to TRBJ1-5; D remains ambiguous. The CDR3 loop spans 14 amino acids. The V and J ends lost 2 bases and 10 bases respectively, with 15 bases between them. CDR1 KGHSY and CDR2 FQNENV come from the germline V gene. CDR3 amino acids: CASSQAVAGRPQHF. As DNA, the CDR3 is TGTGCCAGCAGCCAAGCTGTGGCCGGTCGACCCCAGCATTTT.

This chain uses TRBV6-1 with TRBJ2-1; D gene unclear. Germline loops: CDR1 MNHNS, CDR2 SASEGT. Trimming removed 4 bases at V and 6 bases at J, with 13 bases between. The CDR3 length is 14 residues. The CDR3 nucleotides are TGTGCCAGCAGTGTCAACCAACCGATCAATGAGCAGTTCTTC. Its translation: CASSVNQPINEQFF.

The chain carries TRBV10-3 and TRBJ2-3, with D possibly being TRBD2 (6 bases). The CDR3 has 15 amino acids. V shed 6 bases and J shed 1 base, with 14 bases lying between them. Germline CDR1 is ENHRY and CDR2 is SYGVKD. The chain's CDR3 is CAIRRLEIGTDTQYF. CDR3 sequence (DNA): TGTGCCATCAGGAGACTAGAGATCGGCACAGATACGCAGTATTTT.

This rearrangement joins TRBV7-7 to TRBJ2-1; 7 nucleotides line up with TRBD2. Germline values: CDR1 SSHAT, CDR2 FNYEAQ (reference sequence). This CDR3 comprises 16 residues. Trimming removed 3 bases from V and 10 bases from J; junction bases left unmatched: 15. Here the CDR3 DNA reads TGTGCCAGCAGCTTGGTGGGATTTGCGGGAGAGGGCGAGCAGTTCTTC. Translated, it gives CASSLVGFAGEGEQFF.

J is TRBJ1-1 and V is TRBV5-4; no definite D call. CDR3 length: 11 amino acids. CDR1 and CDR2 (germline): SGHNT, YYREEE (reference sequence). V was trimmed by 2 bases and J by 11 bases, leaving 10 bases between them. The CDR3 region has the DNA TGTGCCAGCAGCTTAGGCACTCGGGCTTTCTTT. It specifies CASSLGTRAFF.

The V call is TRBV9, the J call TRBJ2-5; D may be TRBD1 or TRBD2 (5 bases each). This CDR3 has 15 residues. Trimming stripped 0 bases from V and 0 bases from J, with 9 bases between. CDR1 is SGDLS and CDR2 is YYNGEE in the germline V gene. CDR3 bases: TGTGCCAGCAGCGTAGGCCCGGGACACCAAGAGACCCAGTACTTC. This translates into CASSVGPGHQETQYF.

V is TRBV4-1 and J is TRBJ2-4; weak D call: TRBD2 (6 bases). The CDR3 loop spans 18 amino acids. Germline CDR1 and CDR2: MGHRA and YSYEKL. V lost 10 bases, J lost 7 bases, and 32 bases lay in between. The CDR3 here is CATSDGYAGSRVRNIQYF. The CDR3 DNA is TGCGCCACCTCGGACGGGTACGCGGGATCTCGAGTAAGGAACATTCAGTACTTC.

V gene TRBV15 combines with J gene TRBJ1-4; 8 positions match TRBD1. The CDR3 is 14 amino acids. The V segment lost 3 bases and the J segment 8 bases; nucleotides outside the gene matches: 5. Germline values: CDR1 LNHNV, CDR2 YYDKDF (reference sequence). CDR3 sequence reads: CATSSQGAQEKLFF. DNA of the CDR3: TGTGCCACCAGCAGCCAGGGGGCTCAAGAAAAACTGTTTTTT.

The genes are TRBV6-5 and TRBJ1-1; no clear D. The germline V gene has CDR1 MNHEY and CDR2 SVGAGI. V was trimmed by 5 bases and J by 2 bases, leaving 12 bases between them. The CDR3 contains 14 residues. The CDR3: CASSPDGVNTEAFF. CDR3 DNA sequence: TGTGCCAGCAGTCCCGACGGAGTTAACACTGAAGCTTTCTTT.

This rearrangement joins TRBV6-1 to TRBJ1-2, with a weak D call TRBD1 (6 bases). V lost 1 base to trimming and J lost 4 bases, with 7 bases between them. This CDR3 spans 13 amino acids. Germline-derived CDR1 and CDR2 are MNHNS and SASEGT. The CDR3 reads CASSEGRGYGYTF. CDR3 in DNA: TGTGCCAGCAGTGAAGGCAGGGGCTATGGCTACACCTTC.

This clone was observed once. The same CDR3 arises from other DNA sequences in this sample as well. This rearrangement joins TRBV11-2 to TRBJ1-2; TRBD1 might be the D (6 bases). Germline V gene data show CDR1 as SGHAT and CDR2 as FQNNGV. This CDR3 has 12 residues. V was shortened by 5 bases and J by 4 bases, with 8 bases between the two germline ends. The CDR3 DNA follows: TGTGCCAGCAGCCTAGGGGGCTATGGCTACACCTTC. It is translated as CASSLGGYGYTF. Looking up the rest from reference TRBV11-2 and TRBJ1-2 gives the full variable domain: EAGVAQSPRYKIIEKRQSVAFWCNPISGHATLYWYQQILGQGPKLLIQFQNNGVVDDSQLPKDRFSAERLKGVDSTLKIQPAKLEDSAVYLCASSLGGYGYTFGSGTRLTVV.

The rearrangement uses TRBV29-1 and TRBJ1-1, with D possibly TRBD1 on 6 matching bases. The germline V gene encodes CDR1 SQVTM and CDR2 ANQGSEA. This CDR3 spans 14 amino acids. The V end lost 7 bases, the J end lost 1 base, and 16 bases lay between the germline ends. The CDR3 spells CSAEGEGSNTEAFF. As DNA, the CDR3 is TGCAGCGCCGAGGGGGAAGGTTCGAACACTGAAGCTTTCTTT.

The chain couples TRBV10-1 to TRBJ2-5; 10 bases agree with TRBD1. The germline CDR1 and CDR2 sequences are WNHNN and SYGVQD (reference sequence). This CDR3 comprises 14 residues. Unmatched junction bases numbered 8, after V lost 6 bases and J lost 7 bases. DNA for the CDR3: TGCGCCAGCAGCCCGGGACAGGGGTCATCGACCCAGTACTTC. Its protein product is CASSPGQGSSTQYF.

V is TRBV5-1 and J is TRBJ2-1; D is ambiguous. V lost 4 bases and J lost 4, with 15 bases in between. The CDR3 is 15 residues long. Germline CDR1 and CDR2: SGHRS and YFSETQ. The CDR3 region is CASSPAAVGYNEQFF. The CDR3 bases are TGCGCCAGCAGCCCTGCGGCGGTAGGTTACAATGAGCAGTTCTTC. The full variable domain, in which reference TRBV5-1 and TRBJ2-1 provide the parts outside the CDR3, is KAGVTQTPRYLIKTRGQQVTLSCSPISGHRSVSWYQQTPGQGLQFLFEYFSETQRNKGNFPGRFSGRQFSNSRSEMNVSTLELGDSALYLCASSPAAVGYNEQFFGPGTRLTVL.

CDR3 protein: CASSGLWGLAGGVDTQYF. CDR3 nucleotides: TGTGCCAGCAGTGGACTTTGGGGACTAGCGGGAGGGGTAGATACGCAGTATTTT. The chain joins TRBV25-1 to TRBJ2-3, with 16 bases lining up with TRBD2. The length of the CDR3 is 18 residues. V was clipped by 4 bases and J by 5 bases; unmatched bases: 9. Germline CDR1 MGHDK, CDR2 SYGVNS.

The gene calls are TRBV7-9 and TRBJ1-2; no reliable D call. CDR1 and CDR2 from the germline V gene are SEHNR and FQNEAQ (reference sequence). The V end lost 5 bases, the J end lost 8 bases, and 12 bases lay between the germline ends. The CDR3 covers 12 residues. The CDR3, as DNA: TGTGCCAGCAGCCCGGAGGTGGGAGGCTACACCTTC. Protein product: CASSPEVGGYTF. Full variable domain (rest looked up from reference TRBV7-9 and TRBJ1-2): DTGVSQNPRHKITKRGQNVTFRCDPISEHNRLYWYRQTLGQGPEFLTYFQNEAQLEKSRLLSDRFSAERPKGSFSTLEIQRTEQGDSAMYLCASSPEVGGYTFGSGTRLTVV.

The chain carries TRBV6-6 and TRBJ2-3, with D perhaps TRBD1 or TRBD2 (5 bases each). The CDR3 loop spans 15 amino acids. The germline CDR1 and CDR2 sequences are MNHNY and SVGAGI (reference sequence). V was pared by 8 bases and J by 2 bases, with 17 bases between. CDR3 loop: CASPPLEGVTDTQYF. The CDR3 DNA reads as TGTGCCAGCCCTCCACTAGAAGGGGTCACAGATACGCAGTATTTT.

In this sample, this clone turned up many times. The chain uses TRBV4-3 and TRBJ1-5; D not certain. The CDR3 is 16 amino acids. CDR1 and CDR2 from the germline V gene are LGHNA and YSLEER. V dropped 0 bases and J dropped 2 bases, with 11 bases sitting between them. The CDR3 nucleotides read TGCGCCAGCAGCCAAGATCTTCGCGGAGGCAATCAGCCCCAGCATTTT. Amino acids: CASSQDLRGGNQPQHF.